The 19 T cell receptor beta chains listed next were all sequenced from one sample in a study of T cells after yellow fever vaccination. A single record per CDR3 protein comes from TCRdb applying MiXCR to the 5' RACE reads. This table has about 260,000 distinct CDR3 sequences, 13% appearing once. The source was CD4+ T cells sorted from PBMCs, collected 45 days after the yellow fever booster vaccination. The receptors derive from a man aged 30 to 45 who received the YFV17D yellow fever vaccine.

This sequence joins TRBV27 and TRBJ2-3; tentative D call: TRBD1 (5 bases). CDR3 length: 14 residues. Germline loops: CDR1 MNHEY, CDR2 SMNVEV (reference sequence). Between the trimmed V and J ends, which lost 2 bases and 5 bases, there was a span of 11 bases. This CDR3 reads CASSLMQGIDTQYF. CDR3 coding DNA: TGTGCCAGCAGTTTAATGCAGGGCATAGATACGCAGTATTTT.

This clonotype was found a few times. The chain recombines TRBV5-1 with TRBJ2-1, with 11 bases that match TRBD1. Germline V gene lookup returns CDR1 SGHRS and CDR2 YFSETQ. V dropped 8 bases and J dropped 3; count of bases not matched to a gene: 4. CDR3 size: 14 residues. The CDR3 DNA reads TGCGCCAGTAGGGGACAGGGGGTCTACAATGAGCAGTTCTTC. It translates to CASRGQGVYNEQFF.

This clonotype was found a few times. The chain employs TRBV6-1 and TRBJ2-5; D is perhaps TRBD1 (7 bases). V was trimmed by 5 bases and J by 2 bases, leaving 12 bases between them. CDR3 length: 14 residues. Germline loops: CDR1 MNHNS, CDR2 SASEGT. CDR3 amino acids: CASSIRGVQETQYF. The CDR3 coding sequence is TGTGCCAGCAGTATCAGGGGGGTTCAAGAGACCCAGTACTTC.

The chain employs TRBV25-1 and TRBJ2-7, with D uncertain. Trimming pared 6 bases from V and 7 bases from J, leaving 13 bases between. Germline V CDR1 and CDR2: MGHDK, SYGVNS. The CDR3 has 12 residues. Here the CDR3 DNA reads TGTGCCAGCAGGAGTACGTCTAGGGAGCAGTACTTC. Translation gives CASRSTSREQYF.

The chain employs TRBV29-1 and TRBJ2-3; tentatively, D is TRBD2 (6 bases). V shed 0 bases and J shed 2 bases, with 9 bases lying between them. Germline V CDR1 and CDR2: SQVTM, ANQGSEA. This CDR3 contains 14 residues. The CDR3 region is CSVEEGLATDTQYF. CDR3 DNA sequence: TGCAGCGTTGAAGAGGGACTCGCCACAGATACGCAGTATTTT.

The chain recombines TRBV29-1 with TRBJ1-2; no reliable D call. The ends were cut back, 4 bases at V and 8 bases at J, with 20 bases in the middle. CDR1 and CDR2 from the germline V gene are SQVTM and ANQGSEA. The CDR3 totals 14 residues. The CDR3 loop is CSVAEGYTAQGYTF. CDR3 bases: TGCAGCGTTGCCGAGGGTTACACAGCACAGGGCTACACCTTC.

V usage is TRBV18 and J usage is TRBJ2-1; 10 positions match TRBD2. The V gene end was trimmed by 1 base and the J gene end by 0 bases; junction bases not matched to a gene: 3. The CDR3 runs to 17 residues. Looked up from germline, CDR1 is KGHSH and CDR2 is LQKENI. The CDR3 nucleotides read TGTGCCAGCTCACCACAACTAGCGGGAACCTCCTACAATGAGCAGTTCTTC. It codes for CASSPQLAGTSYNEQFF.

This clonotype was detected ten times or more. The chain is built from TRBV7-2 and TRBJ2-5; the D gene is possibly TRBD1 (5 bases). CDR1 and CDR2 from the germline V gene are SGHTA and FQGNSA. Trimming shortened V by 1 base and J by 5 bases, and 11 bases separated the two germline ends. There are 14 residues in the CDR3. DNA for the CDR3: TGTGCCAGCAGCTTAGTTACAGGAGTGGAGACCCAGTACTTC. This translates into CASSLVTGVETQYF.

The V and J genes are TRBV19 and TRBJ2-1; D call uncertain. The germline V gene has CDR1 LNHDA and CDR2 SQIVND (reference sequence). The CDR3 loop spans 15 amino acids. The germline V and J ends were trimmed by 3 bases and 7 bases, with 16 bases remaining between them. CDR3 region: CASSIGLQGRNEQFF. CDR3 DNA sequence: TGTGCCAGTAGTATCGGGCTACAAGGACGGAATGAGCAGTTCTTC.

This clonotype was observed a few times. V and J are TRBV5-1 and TRBJ1-2; D perhaps matches TRBD1 (6 bases). Germline V CDR1 and CDR2: SGHRS, YFSETQ. V was cut by 1 base and J by 4 bases, with 11 bases left in between. The CDR3 is 14 residues long. CDR3 sequence: CASSLYTGPYGYTF. The CDR3 DNA reads TGCGCCAGCAGCTTGTATACAGGGCCCTATGGCTACACCTTC.

A few counts support this clonotype. V usage is TRBV5-1 and J usage is TRBJ2-6; D unresolved. The CDR3 has 14 amino acids. The V gene lost 5 bases and the J gene lost 2 bases, with 8 bases spanning the gap. Germline CDR1 is SGHRS and CDR2 is YFSETQ. The CDR3 is CASSGLAGANVLTF. For the CDR3, the DNA is TGCGCCAGCAGTGGCCTAGCTGGGGCCAACGTCCTGACTTTC. The whole variable domain, filled in from reference TRBV5-1 and TRBJ2-6, reads KAGVTQTPRYLIKTRGQQVTLSCSPISGHRSVSWYQQTPGQGLQFLFEYFSETQRNKGNFPGRFSGRQFSNSRSEMNVSTLELGDSALYLCASSGLAGANVLTFGAGSRLTVL.

The genes are TRBV10-1 and TRBJ2-3, with 8 bases lining up with TRBD2. CDR1 WNHNN and CDR2 SYGVQD come from the germline V gene (reference sequence). There are 14 residues in the CDR3. Trimming cost V 6 bases and J 1 base; bases outside gene matches: 3. CDR3 DNA: TGCGCCAGCAGCGGACTAGCTCGCACAGATACGCAGTATTTT. It encodes CASSGLARTDTQYF.

This clonotype was counted between two and nine times. This chain joins TRBV7-6 and TRBJ2-2; D is uncertain. V was pared by 1 base and J by 3 bases, with 12 bases between. CDR1 and CDR2 (germline): SGHVS, FNYEAQ. The CDR3 extends over 16 amino acids. The CDR3 here is CASSLVPQSYTGELFF. The CDR3 coding sequence is TGTGCCAGCAGCTTAGTACCACAGTCATACACCGGGGAGCTGTTTTTT.

This clonotype came up a few times. V usage is TRBV21-1 and J usage is TRBJ2-1. TRBV21-1 is termed a pseudogene. This CDR3 has 14 amino acids. CDR3 residues: CASSIRRFYNEQFF. The CDR3 DNA reads TGTGCCAGCAGCATCCGACGGTTCTACAATGAGCAGTTCTTC.

This clonotype was recorded a few times. The chain employs TRBV18 and TRBJ2-7; 9 bases are a match to TRBD1. In germline, CDR1 is KGHSH, CDR2 LQKENI. The CDR3 totals 17 residues. V was clipped by 10 bases and J by 6 bases; unmatched bases: 22. The CDR3 sequence is CATLREGPGQGRREQYF. The DNA for the CDR3 is TGTGCCACCCTCAGAGAGGGTCCGGGACAGGGTCGTCGCGAGCAGTACTTC.

V and J are TRBV6-1 and TRBJ1-5, with D perhaps TRBD1 (5 bases). Germline V gives CDR1 MNHNS, CDR2 SASEGT. V lost 6 bases and J lost 1, with 13 bases in between. The length of the CDR3 is 15 residues. The CDR3 reads CASRTRDGSNQPQHF. The CDR3 region has the DNA TGTGCCAGCAGGACCCGGGACGGGAGCAATCAGCCCCAGCATTTT.

This clonotype was counted a few times. The chain couples TRBV29-1 to TRBJ2-1; D assignment may be TRBD1 or TRBD2 (5 bases each). With 6 bases removed from V and 2 bases from J, the gap between germline ends came to 20 bases. Germline values: CDR1 SQVTM, CDR2 ANQGSEA. This CDR3 has 16 residues. DNA for the CDR3: TGCAGCGTACGTCCACGCGGGCAGGGAACCTACAATGAGCAGTTCTTC. Encoded protein: CSVRPRGQGTYNEQFF.

This clonotype has only a few counts. This chain uses TRBV20-1 with TRBJ2-6; TRBD1 might be the D (6 bases). The ends were cut back, 3 bases at V and 0 bases at J, with 12 bases in the middle. The CDR3 sequence is 16 residues long. Germline V gives CDR1 DFQATT, CDR2 SNEGSKA (reference sequence). The CDR3 DNA follows: TGCAGTGCTAGCGAACAAGGGGGCTCTGGGGCCAACGTCCTGACTTTC. Protein product: CSASEQGGSGANVLTF.

The genes are TRBV7-2 and TRBJ2-2, with D maybe TRBD1 (5 bases). In germline, CDR1 is SGHTA, CDR2 FQGNSA. The V gene lost 5 bases and the J gene lost 5 bases, with 15 bases spanning the gap. The CDR3 extends over 15 amino acids. The CDR3 region has the DNA TGTGCCAGCAGCATTCAGGGTGATCGGACCGGGGAGCTGTTTTTT. Protein sequence: CASSIQGDRTGELFF.